Below are 4 T cell receptor beta chains sequenced from a single sample in a study of T-cell memory formation after mild COVID-19. TCRdb called the 5' RACE reads again in MiXCR, with one record for every CDR3 protein. The table lists 400,000 to 450,000 distinct CDR3 sequences, around 17% of them singletons. The sequenced material came from PBMCs or a T cell subset sorted from them (not recorded which). The receptors here all came from a young man who had mild COVID-19 (a few samples of this study predate the infection). Cell type and time point are not known.

The chain carries TRBV7-9 and TRBJ1-1; D perhaps matches TRBD1 (5 bases). Trimming pared 2 bases from V and 12 bases from J, leaving 13 bases between. This CDR3 contains 12 residues. Germline-derived CDR1 and CDR2 are SEHNR and FQNEAQ (reference sequence). The CDR3 here is CASSLRDGRPFF. CDR3 coding DNA: TGTGCCAGCAGCTTAAGGGACGGCAGGCCTTTCTTT.

This clonotype was counted between two and nine times. This chain links TRBV5-1 with TRBJ1-2; 9 bases align to TRBD1. Germline values: CDR1 SGHRS, CDR2 YFSETQ. This CDR3 is 14 amino acids long. V lost 6 bases to trimming and J lost 3 bases; unmatched junction nucleotides: 6. CDR3 residues: CASNPRQGDYGYTF. The CDR3 DNA is TGCGCCAGCAATCCGAGACAGGGGGACTATGGCTACACCTTC.

This sequence joins TRBV7-3 and TRBJ2-6, with 13 bases identical to TRBD2. There are 18 residues in the CDR3. The V and J ends lost 5 bases and 1 base, in that order; junction bases with no gene match: 5. Germline CDR1 is SGHTA and CDR2 is FQGTGA. In nucleotides, the CDR3 is TGTGCCAGCAGCGGAACTAGCGGGGGGGCTTCTGGGGCCAACGTCCTGACTTTC. Protein: CASSGTSGGASGANVLTF. Full variable domain (outside the CDR3, taken from reference TRBV7-3 and TRBJ2-6): GAGVSQTPSNKVTEKGKYVELRCDPISGHTALYWYRQSLGQGPEFLIYFQGTGAADDSGLPNDRFFAVRPEGSVSTLKIQRTERGDSAVYLCASSGTSGGASGANVLTFGAGSRLTVL.

CDR3: CASSRGDRKDGYTF. The CDR3 DNA follows: TGTGCCAGCAGCAGGGGGGACAGAAAGGACGGCTACACCTTC. The chain uses TRBV6-1 and TRBJ1-2, with TRBD1 identical over 7 bases. Looked up from germline, CDR1 is MNHNS and CDR2 is SASEGT. There are 14 residues in the CDR3. V lost 6 bases and J lost 8; bases outside the gene matches: 12.